This TCR beta chain emerged from a study of T cell responses to AZD1222 COVID-19 vaccine. There are 14 residues in the CDR3. Trimming cost V 3 bases and J 4 bases, with 12 bases left between them. The germline CDR1 and CDR2 sequences are MNHEY and SVGEGT. Libraries were prepared by immunoSEQ multiplex PCR; TCRdb keeps only in-frame clonotypes and omits some of them. The table lists approximately 100,000 clones, 80% to 95% of them singletons. With respect to this clone: What it recognizes is unknown.

General study results and limits: AZD1222 recipients seropositive at baseline numbered only 5 to 7.

The chain uses TRBV6-2 or TRBV6-3 and TRBJ1-1; possible D gene TRBD1, 5 bases. This receptor was obtained from an adult in good health. The specimen was peripheral blood, collected on day 0 of AZD1222 vaccination. This CDR3 is CASSYGGTVTEAFF. The CDR3 DNA follows: TGTGCCAGCAGTTATGGAGGGACGGTCACTGAAGCTTTCTTT.